These 2 T cell receptor beta chains were all obtained from the same sample, sequenced in a study of early T cells in non-severe SARS-CoV-2 infection. TCRdb re-called the 5' RACE reads through MiXCR, storing one row per CDR3 protein. The profile shows nearly 45,000 distinct CDR3 sequences, approximately 10% of them singletons. The material sequenced was whole blood. Receptors were obtained from an adult who was a healthcare worker with PCR-confirmed SARS-CoV-2 infection or an uninfected control (not recorded which).

Only a few counts were recorded for this clonotype. V and J are TRBV30 and TRBJ1-2; 7 bases match TRBD1. The CDR3 extends over 17 amino acids. Unmatched junction bases numbered 21, after V lost 4 bases and J lost 7 bases. Germline V gives CDR1 GTSNPN, CDR2 SVGIG (reference sequence). The CDR3 reads CAWNSGQAPKGRGGYTF. CDR3 in DNA: TGTGCCTGGAACTCAGGACAGGCCCCAAAGGGGAGAGGTGGCTACACCTTC. The full variable domain, completed using reference TRBV30 and TRBJ1-2, is SQTIHQWPATLVQPVGSPLSLECTVEGTSNPNLYWYRQAAGRGLQLLFYSVGIGQISSEVPQNLSASRPQDRQFILSSKKLLLSDSGFYLCAWNSGQAPKGRGGYTFGSGTRLTVV.

In this sample, this clonotype turned up many times. The V and J genes are TRBV9 and TRBJ2-7; 7 bases line up with TRBD2. CDR3 length equals 15 residues. CDR1 is SGDLS and CDR2 is YYNGEE in the germline V gene. The ends lost 4 bases at V and 1 base at J; junction bases unmatched: 8. The CDR3 nucleotides are TGTGCCAGCAGCATACGACCGGGAGGATCCTACGAGCAGTACTTC. Translating gives CASSIRPGGSYEQYF.